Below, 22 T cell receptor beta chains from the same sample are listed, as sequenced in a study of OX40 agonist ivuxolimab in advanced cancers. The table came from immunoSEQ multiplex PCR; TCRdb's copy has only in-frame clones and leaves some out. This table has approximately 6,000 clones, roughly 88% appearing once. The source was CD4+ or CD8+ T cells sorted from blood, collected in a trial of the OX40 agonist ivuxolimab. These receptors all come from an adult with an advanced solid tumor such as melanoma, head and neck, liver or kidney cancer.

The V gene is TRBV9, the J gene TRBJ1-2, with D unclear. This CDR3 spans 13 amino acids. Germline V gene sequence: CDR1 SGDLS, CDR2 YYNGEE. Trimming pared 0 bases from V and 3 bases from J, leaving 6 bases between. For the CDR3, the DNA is TGTGCCAGCAGCGTAGCTACAGACTATGGCTACACCTTC. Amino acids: CASSVATDYGYTF.

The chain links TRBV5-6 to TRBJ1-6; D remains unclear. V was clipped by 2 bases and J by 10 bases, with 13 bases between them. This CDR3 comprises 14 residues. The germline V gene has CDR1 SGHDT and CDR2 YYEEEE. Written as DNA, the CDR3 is TGTGCCAGCAGCTTTCAAGGGTTCGGCTCACCCCTCCACTTT. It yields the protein CASSFQGFGSPLHF.

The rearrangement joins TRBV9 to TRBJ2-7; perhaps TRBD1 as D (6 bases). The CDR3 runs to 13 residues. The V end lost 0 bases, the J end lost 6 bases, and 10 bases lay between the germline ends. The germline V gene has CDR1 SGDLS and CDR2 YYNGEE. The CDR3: CASSVGRGGEQYF. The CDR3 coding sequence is TGTGCCAGCAGCGTAGGAAGAGGGGGCGAGCAGTACTTC.

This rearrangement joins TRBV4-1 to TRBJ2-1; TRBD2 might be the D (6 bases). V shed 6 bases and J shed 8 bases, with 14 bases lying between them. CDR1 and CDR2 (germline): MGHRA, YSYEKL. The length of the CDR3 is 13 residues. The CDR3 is CASSLWTNDEQFF. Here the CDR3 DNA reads TGCGCCAGCAGTCTTTGGACTAATGATGAGCAGTTCTTC.

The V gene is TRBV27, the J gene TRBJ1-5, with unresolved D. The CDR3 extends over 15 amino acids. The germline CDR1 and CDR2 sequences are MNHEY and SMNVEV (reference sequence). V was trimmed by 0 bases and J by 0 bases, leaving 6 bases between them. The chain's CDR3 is CASSLSGDSNQPQHF. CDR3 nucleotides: TGTGCCAGCAGTTTATCCGGAGATAGCAATCAGCCCCAGCATTTT.

The CDR3: CASTPVAGNEQFF. DNA of the CDR3: TGTGCCAGTACCCCCGTGGCAGGCAATGAGCAGTTCTTC. The V call is TRBV19, the J call TRBJ2-1, with unresolved D. Trimming shortened V by 7 bases and J by 6 bases, and 13 bases separated the two germline ends. This CDR3 has 13 amino acids. Germline loops: CDR1 LNHDA, CDR2 SQIVND (reference sequence).

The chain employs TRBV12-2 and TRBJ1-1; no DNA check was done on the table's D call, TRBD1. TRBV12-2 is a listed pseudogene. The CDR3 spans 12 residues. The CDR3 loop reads CASTQGHTEAFF. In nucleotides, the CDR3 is TGTGCAAGTACACAGGGACACACTGAAGCTTTCTTT.

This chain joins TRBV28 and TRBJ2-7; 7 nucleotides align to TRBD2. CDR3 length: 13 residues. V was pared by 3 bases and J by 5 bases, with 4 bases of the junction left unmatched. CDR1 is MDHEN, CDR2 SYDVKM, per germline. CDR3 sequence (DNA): TGTGCCAGCAGTTTGCCAGGGAGGGACGAGCAGTACTTC. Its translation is CASSLPGRDEQYF.

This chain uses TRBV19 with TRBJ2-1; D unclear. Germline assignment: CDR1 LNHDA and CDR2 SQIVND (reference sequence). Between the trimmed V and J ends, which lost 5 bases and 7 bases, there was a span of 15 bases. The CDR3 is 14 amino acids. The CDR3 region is CASSLGTVGNEQFF. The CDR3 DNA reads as TGTGCCAGTAGTTTAGGCACAGTGGGGAATGAGCAGTTCTTC.

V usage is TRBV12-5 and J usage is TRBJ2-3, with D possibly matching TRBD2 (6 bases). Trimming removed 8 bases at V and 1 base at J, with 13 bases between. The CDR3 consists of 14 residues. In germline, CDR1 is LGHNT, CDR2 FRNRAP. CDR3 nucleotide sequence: TGTGCTAGTACTAGGAGGGGCGGCACAGATACGCAGTATTTT. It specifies CASTRRGGTDTQYF.

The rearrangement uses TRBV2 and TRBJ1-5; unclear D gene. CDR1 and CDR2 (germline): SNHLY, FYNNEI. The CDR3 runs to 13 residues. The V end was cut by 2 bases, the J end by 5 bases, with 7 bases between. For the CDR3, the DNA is TGTGCCAGCAGTGAAATCGGGTATCAGCCCCAGCATTTT. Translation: CASSEIGYQPQHF.

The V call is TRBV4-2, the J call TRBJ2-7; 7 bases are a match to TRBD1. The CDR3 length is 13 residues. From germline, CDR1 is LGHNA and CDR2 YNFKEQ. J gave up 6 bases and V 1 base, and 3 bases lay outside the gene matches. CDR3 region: CASSQVGGAEQYF. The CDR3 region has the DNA TGTGCCAGCAGCCAAGTAGGGGGCGCCGAGCAGTACTTC.

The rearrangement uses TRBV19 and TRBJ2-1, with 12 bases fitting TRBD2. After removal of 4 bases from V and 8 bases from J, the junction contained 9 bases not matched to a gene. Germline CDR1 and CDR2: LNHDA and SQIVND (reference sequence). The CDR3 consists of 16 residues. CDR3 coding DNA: TGTGCCAGTAGTAGCTCCGGGACTAGCGGGTACGATGAGCAGTTCTTC. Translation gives CASSSSGTSGYDEQFF.

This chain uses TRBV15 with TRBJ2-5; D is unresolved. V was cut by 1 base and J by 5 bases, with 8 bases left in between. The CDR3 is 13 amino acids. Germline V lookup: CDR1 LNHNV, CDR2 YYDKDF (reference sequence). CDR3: CATSRARRETQYF. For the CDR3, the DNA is TGTGCCACCAGCAGAGCCCGACGGGAGACCCAGTACTTC.

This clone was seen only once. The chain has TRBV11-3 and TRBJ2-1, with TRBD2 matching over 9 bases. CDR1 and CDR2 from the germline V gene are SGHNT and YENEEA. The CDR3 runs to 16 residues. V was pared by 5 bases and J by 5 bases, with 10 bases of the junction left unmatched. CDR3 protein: CASSTRSGRSNNEQFF. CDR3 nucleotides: TGTGCCAGCAGCACCCGAAGCGGGAGGTCAAACAATGAGCAGTTCTTC.

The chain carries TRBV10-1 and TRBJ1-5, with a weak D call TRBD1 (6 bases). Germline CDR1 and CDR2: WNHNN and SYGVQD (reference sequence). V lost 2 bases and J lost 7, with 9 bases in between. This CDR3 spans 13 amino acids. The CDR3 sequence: CASSETGLQPQHF. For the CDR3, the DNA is TGCGCCAGCAGTGAGACAGGGCTACAGCCCCAGCATTTT.

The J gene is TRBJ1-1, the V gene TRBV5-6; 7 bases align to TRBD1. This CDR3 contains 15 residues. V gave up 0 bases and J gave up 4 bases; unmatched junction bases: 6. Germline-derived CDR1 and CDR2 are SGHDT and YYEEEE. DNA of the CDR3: TGTGCCAGCAGCTTGGAAGCATCAGGGGGCACTGAAGCTTTCTTT. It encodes CASSLEASGGTEAFF.

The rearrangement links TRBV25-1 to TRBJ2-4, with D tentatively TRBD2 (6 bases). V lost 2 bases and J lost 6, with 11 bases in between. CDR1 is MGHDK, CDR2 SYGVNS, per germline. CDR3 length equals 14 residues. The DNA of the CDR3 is TGTGCCAGCAGTGAAACCCTAGCGACAAACATTCAGTACTTC. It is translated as CASSETLATNIQYF. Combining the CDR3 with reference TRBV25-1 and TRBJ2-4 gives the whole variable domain EADIYQTPRYLVIGTGKKITLECSQTMGHDKMYWYQQDPGMELHLIHYSYGVNSTEKGDLSSESTVSRIRTEHFPLTLESARPSHTSQYLCASSETLATNIQYFGAGTRLSVL.

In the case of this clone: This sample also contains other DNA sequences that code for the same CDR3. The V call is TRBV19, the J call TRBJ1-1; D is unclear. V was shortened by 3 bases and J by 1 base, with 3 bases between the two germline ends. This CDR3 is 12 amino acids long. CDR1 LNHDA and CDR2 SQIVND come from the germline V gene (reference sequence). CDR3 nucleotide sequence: TGTGCCAGTAGTATTGGGAACACTGAAGCTTTCTTT. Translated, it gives CASSIGNTEAFF. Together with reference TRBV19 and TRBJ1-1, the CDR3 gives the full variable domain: DGGITQSPKYLFRKEGQNVTLSCEQNLNHDAMYWYRQDPGQGLRLIYYSQIVNDFQKGDIAEGYSVSREKKESFPLTVTSAQKNPTAFYLCASSIGNTEAFFGQGTRLTVV.

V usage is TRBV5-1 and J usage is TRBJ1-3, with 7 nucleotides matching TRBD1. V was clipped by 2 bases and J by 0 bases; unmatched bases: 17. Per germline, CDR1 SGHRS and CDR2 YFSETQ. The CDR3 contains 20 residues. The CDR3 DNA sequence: TGCGCCAGCAGCTTTCCCCCGACAGGGTGCATCGGGGCCTCTGGAAACACCATATATTTT. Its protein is CASSFPPTGCIGASGNTIYF.

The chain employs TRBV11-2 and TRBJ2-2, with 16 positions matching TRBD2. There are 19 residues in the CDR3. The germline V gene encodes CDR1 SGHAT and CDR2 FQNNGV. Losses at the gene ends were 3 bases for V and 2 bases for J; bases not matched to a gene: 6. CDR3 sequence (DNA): TGTGCCAGCAGCTTTCCGGGACTAGCGGGAGGGGTAAACACCGGGGAGCTGTTTTTT. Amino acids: CASSFPGLAGGVNTGELFF.

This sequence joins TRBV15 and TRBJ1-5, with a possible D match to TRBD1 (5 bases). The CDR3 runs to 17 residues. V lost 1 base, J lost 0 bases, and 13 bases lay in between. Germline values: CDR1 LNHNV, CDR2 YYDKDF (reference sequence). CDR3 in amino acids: CATSRGTGHNSNQPQHF. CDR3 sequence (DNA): TGTGCCACCAGCAGAGGAACGGGGCACAATAGCAATCAGCCCCAGCATTTT.